This TCR beta chain originates from a study of blood T cell repertoires in COVID-19. TCRdb's copy holds only in-frame clones and misses some; the assay was immunoSEQ multiplex PCR. The table has some 95,000 clones, about 90% seen once. The CDR3 totals 16 residues. V lost 5 bases to trimming and J lost 2 bases; unmatched junction nucleotides: 9. CDR1 SEHNR and CDR2 FQNEAQ come from the germline V gene (reference sequence). This clonotype was obtained from a human donor with active COVID-19. The donor label of this sample is uncertain. The material sequenced was peripheral blood. V and J are TRBV7-9 and TRBJ1-5; 7 bases map to TRBD1. CDR3 nucleotides: TGTGCCAGCAGCGCATCAGACAGGGACGGCAATCAGCCCCAGCATTTT. This translates into CASSASDRDGNQPQHF.